A selection of T cell receptor beta chains follows, all from one sample in a study of neurological immune-mediated disorders. Using its own MiXCR run on the 5' RACE reads, TCRdb lists one record per CDR3 protein. The sample yields 50,000 or so distinct CDR3 sequences, approximately 10% seen once. The sample taken for sequencing was PBMCs. The receptors come from a middle-aged woman with HTLV-1-associated myelopathy (HAM/TSP). The CDR3 runs from the conserved cysteine through the conserved F or W. A D gene is named only where the DNA matches it firmly. Not every row has a clone size; where given, it reads once, few, many or a size class.

d_gene	v_gene	abundance	j_gene	CDR3nt	CDR3aa
TRBD1	TRBV20-1	many	TRBJ2-5	TGCAGTGCCCTCCGGGGGGACAGGGGGCTTTTAGAGACCCAGTACTTC	CSALRGDRGLLETQYF
.	TRBV20-1	many	TRBJ2-3	TGCAGTGCTAGAGATCCCCTAGGGGCCACAGATACGCAGTATTTT	CSARDPLGATDTQYF
TRBD2	TRBV6-5	many	TRBJ2-7	TGTGCCAGCAGTTACGGCAGCGGGGCGCCATCTTACTTC	CASSYGSGAPSYF
TRBD2	TRBV9	many	TRBJ2-1	TGTGCCAGCAGCGTCGGGGCGGGGGGCTACAATGAGCAGTTCTTC	CASSVGAGGYNEQFF
TRBD2	TRBV12-3/TRBV12-4	many	TRBJ2-3	TGTGCCAGCAGGCCGGGACTAAGGACAGATACGCAGTATTTT	CASRPGLRTDTQYF
.	TRBV10-3	many	TRBJ1-4	TGTGCCATCAGTGAAACGGGGTTGGAGGCAGAAAAACTGTTTTTT	CAISETGLEAEKLFF
.	TRBV3-1	.	TRBJ2-7	TGTGCCAGCAGCCAAGGAGGGGAATACGAGCAGTACTTC	CASSQGGEYEQYF
TRBD1	TRBV11-2	few	TRBJ1-6	TGTGCCAGCAGCCCCGGGACAGTTGCTAATTCACCCCTCAACTTT	CASSPGTVANSPLNF
.	TRBV27	.	TRBJ1-2	TGTGCCAGCAGCCTGACAGCGACCCGAAGCTACCATGGCTACACCTTC	CASSLTATRSYHGYTF
TRBD2	TRBV20-1	many	TRBJ2-5	TGCAGTGCTAGAGATCTCAGGGTAGCGGGGAGCCAAGAGACCCAGTACTTC	CSARDLRVAGSQETQYF
.	TRBV10-3	many	TRBJ2-5	TGTGCCATCAGTCAGGACAAACGAGAGACCCAGTACTTC	CAISQDKRETQYF
TRBD2	TRBV4-3	.	TRBJ2-3	TGCGCCAGCAGCCAATGGGACTCCGGGGGGGCAAGAACAGATACGCAGTATTTT	CASSQWDSGGARTDTQYF
TRBD1	TRBV5-1	many	TRBJ2-4	TGCGCCAGCAGCGTAGACAGGGTTACCATTCAGTACTTC	CASSVDRVTIQYF
.	TRBV18	many	TRBJ1-1	TGTGCCAGCTCACCGGGACACCCGAACACTGAAGCTTTCTTT	CASSPGHPNTEAFF
.	TRBV5-1	many	TRBJ1-2	TGCGCCAGCAGCTTGGACGCCGGCTATGGCTACACCTTC	CASSLDAGYGYTF
TRBD1	TRBV15	many	TRBJ2-7	TGTGCCACCAGCAGAGATAGGGACAGAACCTACGAGCAGTACTTC	CATSRDRDRTYEQYF
.	TRBV7-2	many	TRBJ2-1	TGTGCCAGCAGCTTAGCGCCCCAGGGGGAGCAGTTCTTC	CASSLAPQGEQFF
.	TRBV5-1	many	TRBJ2-6	TGCGCCAGCAGCTTAACCGGGACAGGGGCCAACGTCCTGACTTTC	CASSLTGTGANVLTF
.	TRBV7-7	many	TRBJ2-2	TGTGCCAGCAGCTTAGCCCCCGGAGCCGGGGAGCTGTTTTTT	CASSLAPGAGELFF
.	TRBV5-1	many	TRBJ2-1	TGCGCCAGCAGCCCTCGCCAGGGCGGGCCTCTCAATGAGCAGTTCTTC	CASSPRQGGPLNEQFF
TRBD2	TRBV9	many	TRBJ2-1	TGTGCCAGCAGCGCCGGGGGGGCCGCGGGCGATGAGCAGTTCTTC	CASSAGGAAGDEQFF
TRBD2	TRBV20-1	many	TRBJ2-7	TGCAGTGCTAGAGCCCTTAGGGAGCGGGGGGCGAGCTCCTACGAGCAGTACTTC	CSARALRERGASSYEQYF
.	TRBV20-1	few	TRBJ2-1	TGCAGTGCTCCGGAGGGCGATGAGCAGTTCTTC	CSAPEGDEQFF
.	TRBV5-1	many	TRBJ2-1	TGCGCCAGCAGCTTGGACCTATACAATGAGCAGTTCTTC	CASSLDLYNEQFF
TRBD2	TRBV12-3/TRBV12-4	.	TRBJ2-7	TGTGCCAGCAGTCCGACTAGCGGGGGCCTCTACCAGTACTTC	CASSPTSGGLYQYF
.	TRBV6-1	.	TRBJ2-6	TGTGCCAGCAGTGAAGGTCGTGTTGCTGGGGCCAACGTCCTGACTTTC	CASSEGRVAGANVLTF
TRBD1	TRBV28	many	TRBJ2-7	TGTGCCAGCAGTTTCTCGGACAGGAGCTCCTACGAGCAGTACTTC	CASSFSDRSSYEQYF
.	TRBV29-1	many	TRBJ1-1	TGCAGCGTTGACGGGGGTACGGCTGAAGCTTTCTTT	CSVDGGTAEAFF
TRBD1	TRBV5-1	.	TRBJ2-7	TGCGCCAGCAGCTTTACAGGGGAAGTGAACGAGCAGTACTTC	CASSFTGEVNEQYF
TRBD1	TRBV5-1	many	TRBJ2-3	TGCGCCAGCAGCCAAGAGACAGGGTCAGATACGCAGTATTTT	CASSQETGSDTQYF
.	TRBV4-2	many	TRBJ2-6	TGTGCCAGCAGCCAAGAGGTGGGAAGCTACTCTGGGGCCAACGTCCTGACTTTC	CASSQEVGSYSGANVLTF
TRBD2	TRBV4-1	many	TRBJ2-7	TGCGCCAGCAGCCAAGAAGGGCTAGCGGGGAGCTACGAGCAGTACTTC	CASSQEGLAGSYEQYF
.	TRBV27	few	TRBJ1-1	TGTACCAGCAGTTTATCACTGAACACTGAAGCTTTCTTT	CTSSLSLNTEAFF
TRBD1	TRBV4-3	many	TRBJ2-7	TGCGCCAGCAGCCAAAACCACAGGGGCTCCTACGAGCAGTACTTC	CASSQNHRGSYEQYF
TRBD2	TRBV5-6	many	TRBJ2-1	TGTGCCAGCAGCAGACTAAACAGCGGGGGCCACAATGAGCAGTTCTTC	CASSRLNSGGHNEQFF
.	TRBV7-8	few	TRBJ2-1	TGTGCCAGCAGCCCAGAGGCGGATGAGCAGTTCTTC	CASSPEADEQFF
.	TRBV6-1	many	TRBJ2-7	TGTGCCAGCAGTCTTCCCGGGACGGGCGAGCAGTACTTC	CASSLPGTGEQYF
.	TRBV5-1	many	TRBJ1-1	TGCGCCAGCAGCTTGGACGGAATGAACACTGAAGCTTTCTTT	CASSLDGMNTEAFF
TRBD2	TRBV20-1	many	TRBJ2-5	TGCAGTGCTATTCTAGCGGGGGGCCAAGAGACCCAGTACTTC	CSAILAGGQETQYF
.	TRBV15	many	TRBJ1-1	TGTGCCACCAGCAGAGATGGCGCTGAAGCTTTCTTT	CATSRDGAEAFF
TRBD1	TRBV18	many	TRBJ1-2	TGTGCCAGCTCACGGGAGACAGGGGGCGAGGATGGCTACACCTTC	CASSRETGGEDGYTF
.	TRBV7-2	.	TRBJ2-7	TGTGCCAGCAGCTCCCCCCGCCCCCGCTACGAGCAGTACTTC	CASSSPRPRYEQYF
TRBD2	TRBV3-1	few	TRBJ2-5	TGTGCCAGCAGCCAAGGTCCCGGGGGGCAAGAGACCCAGTACTTC	CASSQGPGGQETQYF
.	TRBV19	many	TRBJ2-3	TGTGCCAGTAGTATAGGGATGGGGGGCACAGATACGCAGTATTTT	CASSIGMGGTDTQYF
.	TRBV4-3	many	TRBJ2-6	TGCGCCAGCAGCCAAGACCCTGGGGCCAACGTCCTGACTTTC	CASSQDPGANVLTF
.	TRBV29-1	many	TRBJ2-3	TGCAGCGTCGGAGAGATAAACACAGATACGCAGTATTTT	CSVGEINTDTQYF
TRBD1	TRBV5-1	many	TRBJ2-1	TGCGCCAGCAGGGGGACAGGGGGCAACAATGAGCAGTTCTTC	CASRGTGGNNEQFF
TRBD2	TRBV10-3	many	TRBJ2-5	TGTGCCATCAGTGAGGGCCAGCGGGGGTCGGGGGAGACCCAGTACTTC	CAISEGQRGSGETQYF
TRBD2	TRBV7-8	many	TRBJ2-2	TGTGCCAGCAGCTTCTCGACTAGCGGGGGGACGAACACCGGGGAGCTGTTTTTT	CASSFSTSGGTNTGELFF
.	TRBV12-3/TRBV12-4	many	TRBJ2-1	TGTGCCAGCAGTTTAATGGGTCGAGGGTCCGATGAGCAGTTCTTC	CASSLMGRGSDEQFF
TRBD1	TRBV27	many	TRBJ1-2	TGTGCCAGCAGTACTAGACAGGGGGCGGGTGGCTACACCTTC	CASSTRQGAGGYTF
.	TRBV2	many	TRBJ2-3	TGTGCCAGCAGTGAAGCAGATACGCAGTATTTT	CASSEADTQYF
.	TRBV7-8	many	TRBJ1-4	TGTGCCAGCAGCTCTATCCCGGGGGAAAAACTGTTTTTT	CASSSIPGEKLFF
.	TRBV4-1	.	TRBJ2-1	TGCGCCAGCAGCCAATTGCCAGGGTCCTACAATGAGCAGTTCTTC	CASSQLPGSYNEQFF
.	TRBV12-3/TRBV12-4	many	TRBJ1-1	TGTGCCAGCACCCTCCAGACAATGAACACTGAAGCTTTCTTT	CASTLQTMNTEAFF
TRBD1	TRBV4-3	many	TRBJ1-4	TGCGCCAGCAGCACATACAGGGGATCGGGGGAAAAACTGTTTTTT	CASSTYRGSGEKLFF
TRBD1	TRBV7-2	many	TRBJ1-5	TGTGCCAGCAGCTTAGGGACAGGTCTCAATCAGCCCCAGCATTTT	CASSLGTGLNQPQHF
.	TRBV4-2	many	TRBJ2-3	TGTGCCAGCAGCCAAGATTGGGGCGTCCCGGGAACGCAGTATTTT	CASSQDWGVPGTQYF